The 26 T cell receptor beta chains below come from one sample, sequenced in a study of regulatory T cells in long-lasting Graves disease. Documented time point: newly diagnosed GD, antithyroid drugs for less than 3 months. After RNA was extracted from PBMCs, the TCR library was made from it. Arm-PCR with iRepertoire HTBI primers amplified the CDR3 regions for these TCR beta libraries. TCRdb re-called the multiplex PCR reads with MiXCR, one entry per CDR3 protein. The sample consists of approximately 560,000 distinct CDR3 sequences, roughly 16% of them appearing once. This sample also appeared in a second study, on T cells in Graves' hyperthyroidism and ophthalmopathy.

This specimen was peripheral blood mononuclear cells (PBMCs), taken at new diagnosis, from a patient treated with antithyroid drugs. The receptor source for this set is a young man with Graves disease.

This clonotype appeared a few times. The chain links TRBV20-1 to TRBJ1-5, with 9 bases lining up with TRBD1. This CDR3 comprises 14 residues. Germline V CDR1 and CDR2: DFQATT, SNEGSKA (reference sequence). Germline trimming cut 5 bases from V and 2 bases from J; bases unmatched to any gene: 4. CDR3 residues: CSARQGGGNQPQHF. CDR3 nucleotide sequence: TGCAGTGCTCGACAGGGGGGTGGCAATCAGCCCCAGCATTTT.

This clonotype was counted a few times. This chain links TRBV5-8 with TRBJ2-1; D is unclear. V lost 0 bases, J lost 0 bases, and 10 bases lay in between. Germline lookup yields CDR1 SGHTS and CDR2 YDEGEE. The CDR3 totals 16 residues. CDR3 DNA: TGTGCCAGCAGCTTGGATCCAGCCCTCTCCTACAATGAGCAGTTCTTC. Its protein product is CASSLDPALSYNEQFF.

This chain connects TRBV28 to TRBJ1-5, with D perhaps TRBD1 (6 bases). The CDR3 contains 16 residues. The germline V and J ends were trimmed by 2 bases and 5 bases, with 16 bases remaining between them. CDR1 MDHEN and CDR2 SYDVKM come from the germline V gene. Here the CDR3 reads CASSLAGAASDQPQHF. The CDR3 nucleotides are TGTGCCAGCAGTTTAGCAGGGGCCGCCTCGGATCAGCCCCAGCATTTT.

The chain recombines TRBV28 with TRBJ1-2, with 12 bases lining up with TRBD1. The V gene's germline CDR1 is MDHEN and CDR2 SYDVKM. This CDR3 is built from 17 residues. The V segment lost 8 bases and the J segment 4 bases; nucleotides outside the gene matches: 14. The CDR3 region has the DNA TGTGCCAGCTTATCTCCGGGACAGGGGGCGCTCATCTATGGCTACACCTTC. Translation gives CASLSPGQGALIYGYTF.

This clonotype was detected a few times. The gene calls are TRBV7-9 and TRBJ1-2; 8 nucleotides align to TRBD1. The germline gives CDR1 SEHNR, CDR2 FQNEAQ (reference sequence). This CDR3 region has 17 residues. With V trimmed by 7 bases and J by 3 bases, 16 bases remained unmatched. CDR3 in amino acids: CASNPGGQGASDYGYTF. DNA of the CDR3: TGTGCCAGCAACCCGGGCGGGCAGGGGGCTAGTGACTATGGCTACACCTTC.

This clonotype was seen a handful of times. The rearrangement uses TRBV5-1 and TRBJ1-1, with 10 bases aligning to TRBD1. This CDR3 region has 14 residues. With V trimmed by 3 bases and J by 8 bases, 7 bases remained unmatched. In germline, CDR1 is SGHRS, CDR2 YFSETQ. In DNA, the CDR3 is TGCGCCAGCAGCTCACTCGGACAGGGGGACGAAGCTTTCTTT. Translating gives CASSSLGQGDEAFF.

At least ten counts were recorded for this clonotype. In DNA form, the CDR3 reads TGTGCCAGCAGCTCGGGGGGGAGGCCCCAAGAGACCCAGTACTTC. This translates into CASSSGGRPQETQYF. This chain connects TRBV28 to TRBJ2-5; the match to TRBD2 covers 8 bases. With V trimmed by 6 bases and J by 1 base, 7 bases remained unmatched. CDR3 length equals 15 residues. Germline V gene lookup returns CDR1 MDHEN and CDR2 SYDVKM. The full variable domain, in which reference TRBV28 and TRBJ2-5 provide the parts outside the CDR3, is DVKVTQSSRYLVKRTGEKVFLECVQDMDHENMFWYRQDPGLGLRLIYFSYDVKMKEKGDIPEGYSVSREKKERFSLILESASTNQTSMYLCASSSGGRPQETQYFGPGTRLLVL.

This clonotype was found many times. The chain links TRBV12-3 or TRBV12-4 to TRBJ2-5; D is possibly TRBD1 (6 bases). Trimming left V 5 bases short and J 5 bases short, with 9 bases between. This CDR3 has 12 residues. CDR3 DNA sequence: TGTGCCAGCAGTGGACAGCGGGAGACCCAGTACTTC. This sequence encodes CASSGQRETQYF.

In its sample, this clonotype was seen many times. The genes are TRBV12-3 or TRBV12-4 and TRBJ2-7; 10 bases agree with TRBD2. The CDR3 contains 15 residues. Unmatched junction bases numbered 5, after V lost 1 base and J lost 5 bases. CDR3 nucleotide sequence: TGTGCCAGCAGTTTAGTGCTAGCGGGAGACCACGAGCAGTACTTC. This sequence encodes CASSLVLAGDHEQYF.

This clonotype was seen many times. V and J are TRBV28 and TRBJ1-5, with a possible D match to TRBD1 (5 bases). CDR3 length: 18 residues. Trimming stripped 6 bases from V and 1 base from J, with 22 bases between. The germline gives CDR1 MDHEN, CDR2 SYDVKM. Here the CDR3 reads CASRPTGYSGESNQPQHF. CDR3 coding DNA: TGTGCCAGCAGACCTACCGGATATTCGGGGGAGAGCAATCAGCCCCAGCATTTT.

This clonotype was observed many times. The V and J genes are TRBV6-1 and TRBJ2-3; no definite D call. V was trimmed by 4 bases and J by 4 bases, leaving 3 bases between them. Germline V gene data show CDR1 as MNHNS and CDR2 as SASEGT. CDR3 length: 11 amino acids. The CDR3 DNA is TGTGCCAGCAGTGTGGCAGATACGCAGTATTTT. It encodes CASSVADTQYF.

The chain carries TRBV30 and TRBJ1-3; no definite D call. The CDR3 has 12 residues. V lost 0 bases to trimming and J lost 3 bases, with 3 bases between them. The germline CDR1 and CDR2 sequences are GTSNPN and SVGIG (reference sequence). The CDR3 nucleotides are TGTGCCTGGAGTGTACTTGGAAACACCATATATTTT. Translated: CAWSVLGNTIYF. The full variable domain, rest sourced from reference TRBV30 and TRBJ1-3, is SQTIHQWPATLVQPVGSPLSLECTVEGTSNPNLYWYRQAAGRGLQLLFYSVGIGQISSEVPQNLSASRPQDRQFILSSKKLLLSDSGFYLCAWSVLGNTIYFGEGSWLTVV.

The sample holds many counts of this clonotype. The genes are TRBV12-3 or TRBV12-4 and TRBJ1-1, with a weak D call TRBD1 (6 bases). V gave up 1 base and J gave up 0 bases, with 12 bases separating them. CDR3 length: 16 residues. The CDR3 loop reads CASSLGPGVMNTEAFF. DNA for the CDR3: TGTGCCAGCAGTTTAGGTCCAGGGGTTATGAACACTGAAGCTTTCTTT.

In regard to this clonotype: The CDR3 end shows no conserved phenylalanine or tryptophan, and so a read error is likely. The J gene is TRBJ2-7, the V gene TRBV29-1, with TRBD1 identical over 8 bases. V lost 6 bases, J lost 5 bases, and 12 bases stayed unmatched. This CDR3 is built from 14 residues. Germline assignment: CDR1 SQVTM and CDR2 ANQGSEA. The CDR3 nucleotides are TGCAGCGTAAAACCTCGAATGACAGGGGACGAGCAGTACCTC. Amino acids: CSVKPRMTGDEQYL.

The CDR3 sequence: CASSYLDDRTYEQYF. The CDR3 nucleotides are TGTGCCAGCAGTTACTTGGATGACAGGACCTACGAGCAGTACTTC. This chain links TRBV6-9 with TRBJ2-7; tentative D call: TRBD1 (6 bases). With 3 bases removed from V and 2 bases from J, the gap between germline ends came to 14 bases. Germline V gives CDR1 MNHGY, CDR2 SVAAGI. The CDR3 is 15 amino acids.

This clonotype was recorded a few times. CDR3 coding DNA: TGCGCCAGCAGCTTGGCGGCAGCTGAAAAACTGTTTTTT. Translation: CASSLAAAEKLFF. The rearrangement links TRBV5-1 to TRBJ1-4; D is unresolved. This CDR3 is 13 amino acids long. CDR1 SGHRS and CDR2 YFSETQ come from the germline V gene. V gave up 0 bases and J gave up 7 bases, with 7 bases separating them. Using reference TRBV5-1 and TRBJ1-4 for the parts outside the CDR3, the full variable domain is KAGVTQTPRYLIKTRGQQVTLSCSPISGHRSVSWYQQTPGQGLQFLFEYFSETQRNKGNFPGRFSGRQFSNSRSEMNVSTLELGDSALYLCASSLAAAEKLFFGSGTQLSVL.

This clonotype was counted between two and nine times. The J gene is TRBJ2-5, the V gene TRBV24-1, with D perhaps assigned TRBD1 or TRBD2 (6 bases each). Germline V gene sequence: CDR1 KGHDR, CDR2 SFDVKD. The CDR3 loop spans 14 amino acids. The chain's CDR3 is CADREGLRQETQYF. CDR3 coding DNA: TGTGCGGACAGAGAGGGACTCCGACAAGAGACCCAGTACTTC.

This clonotype showed up many times. The CDR3 DNA reads as TGTGCGACGTCAGGGCAGGTCACTGAAGCTTTCTTT. Translating gives CATSGQVTEAFF. The genes are TRBV30 and TRBJ1-1; maybe TRBD1 (5 bases). In germline, CDR1 is GTSNPN, CDR2 SVGIG (reference sequence). The length of the CDR3 is 12 residues.

V usage is TRBV7-6 and J usage is TRBJ2-2; TRBD2 agrees at 9 bases. Germline V gene sequence: CDR1 SGHVS, CDR2 FNYEAQ. The CDR3 is made up of 18 amino acids. V trimming: 4 bases; J trimming: 7 bases; junction bases outside the gene matches: 16. The CDR3 nucleotides read TGTGCCAGCAGCTCTCCGATCAATAGCGGGAGCGTAGGCGGGGAGCTGTTTTTT. Its translation: CASSSPINSGSVGGELFF.

The table lists this clonotype with many counts. CDR3 region: CSARAHRVHRELFF. The CDR3, as DNA: TGCAGTGCTAGGGCCCACAGGGTGCACCGGGAGCTGTTTTTT. The chain carries TRBV20-1 and TRBJ2-2, with TRBD1 as a possible D gene (6 bases). The CDR3 contains 14 residues. CDR1 and CDR2 from the germline V gene are DFQATT and SNEGSKA (reference sequence). V lost 3 bases to trimming and J lost 9 bases, with 17 bases between them.

This clonotype was counted many times. V is TRBV11-3 and J is TRBJ2-1; D possibly matches TRBD1 or TRBD2 (5 bases each). The CDR3 spans 14 residues. Trimming stripped 1 base from V and 9 bases from J, with 13 bases between. Germline V CDR1 and CDR2: SGHNT, YENEEA. CDR3 coding DNA: TGTGCCAGCAGCTTAGGGGGGAGTGGGGTTGAGCAGTTCTTC. Translation: CASSLGGSGVEQFF.

This clonotype was picked up a small number of times. The rearrangement uses TRBV11-1 and TRBJ1-3, with TRBD1 identical over 7 bases. Germline CDR1 reads SGHAT; CDR2 reads FQDESV (reference sequence). After removal of 8 bases from V and 1 base from J, the junction contained 5 bases not matched to a gene. This CDR3 has 14 amino acids. CDR3 region: CASEDRASGNTIYF. CDR3 coding DNA: TGTGCCAGCGAAGACAGGGCGTCTGGAAACACCATATATTTT. Full variable domain (outside the CDR3, taken from reference TRBV11-1 and TRBJ1-3): EAEVAQSPRYKITEKSQAVAFWCDPISGHATLYWYRQILGQGPELLVQFQDESVVDDSQLPKDRFSAERLKGVDSTLKIQPAELGDSAMYLCASEDRASGNTIYFGEGSWLTVV.

This clonotype was seen repeatedly, ten times or more. This rearrangement joins TRBV12-5 to TRBJ2-3, with D uncertain. Germline V gives CDR1 LGHNT, CDR2 FRNRAP. Trimming removed 3 bases from V and 2 bases from J, with 9 bases in between. There are 14 residues in the CDR3. For the CDR3, the DNA is TGTGCTAGTGGTTTCCCCGGACCCACAGATACGCAGTATTTT. It translates to CASGFPGPTDTQYF.

The J gene is TRBJ1-2, the V gene TRBV11-2; perhaps TRBD1 as D (5 bases). There are 15 residues in the CDR3. V lost 5 bases and J 1 base, leaving 14 bases between the germline ends. Germline V gene data show CDR1 as SGHAT and CDR2 as FQNNGV. DNA of the CDR3: TGTGCCAGCAGCAGAAATCTGGGGCGTAACTATGGCTACACCTTC. This sequence encodes CASSRNLGRNYGYTF.

This clonotype was seen at least ten times. The V gene is TRBV27, the J gene TRBJ2-1; D ambiguous. The germline gives CDR1 MNHEY, CDR2 SMNVEV (reference sequence). The CDR3 is made up of 15 amino acids. V dropped 2 bases and J dropped 2 bases, with 10 bases sitting between them. CDR3 coding DNA: TGTGCCAGCAGTTTAAGGGCGGCGACCTACAATGAGCAGTTCTTC. It yields the protein CASSLRAATYNEQFF.

Only one count was recorded for this clonotype. A read error may be the cause here, since a much bigger clone is one base away. The chain links TRBV28 to TRBJ2-1; 9 bases align to TRBD2. CDR3 length: 15 residues. Germline V gives CDR1 MDHEN, CDR2 SYDVKM. With V trimmed by 4 bases and J by 11 bases, 12 bases remained unmatched. The CDR3 loop is CASSSGASGVLKQFF. CDR3 DNA: TGTGCCAGCAGTTCCGGGGCTAGCGGGGTACTTAAGCAGTTCTTC.